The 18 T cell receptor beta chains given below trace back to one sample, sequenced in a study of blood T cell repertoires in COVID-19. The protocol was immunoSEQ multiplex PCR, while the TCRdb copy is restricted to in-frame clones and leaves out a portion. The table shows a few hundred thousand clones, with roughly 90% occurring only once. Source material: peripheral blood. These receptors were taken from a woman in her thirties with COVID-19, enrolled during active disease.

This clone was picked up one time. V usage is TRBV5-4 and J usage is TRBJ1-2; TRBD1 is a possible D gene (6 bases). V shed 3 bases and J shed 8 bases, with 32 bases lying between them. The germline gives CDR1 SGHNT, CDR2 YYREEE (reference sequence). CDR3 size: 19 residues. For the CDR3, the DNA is TGTGCCAGCAGCTCATTCCTCGACAGGACCGCTATCGAGTATTTGGGCTACACCTTC. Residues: CASSSFLDRTAIEYLGYTF.

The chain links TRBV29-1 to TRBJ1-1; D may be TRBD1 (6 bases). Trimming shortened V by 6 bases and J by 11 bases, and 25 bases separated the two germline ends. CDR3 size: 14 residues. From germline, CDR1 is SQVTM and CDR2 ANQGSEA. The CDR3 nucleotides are TGCAGCGTGGTAAACCAAGACAGGTACCGACGGGCTTTCTTT. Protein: CSVVNQDRYRRAFF.

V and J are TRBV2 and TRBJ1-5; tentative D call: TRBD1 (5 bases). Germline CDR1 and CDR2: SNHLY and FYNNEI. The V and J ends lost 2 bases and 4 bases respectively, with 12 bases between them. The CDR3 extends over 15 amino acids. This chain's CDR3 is CASSERTQRNQPQHF. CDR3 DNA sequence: TGTGCCAGCAGTGAAAGGACACAACGGAATCAGCCCCAGCATTTT.

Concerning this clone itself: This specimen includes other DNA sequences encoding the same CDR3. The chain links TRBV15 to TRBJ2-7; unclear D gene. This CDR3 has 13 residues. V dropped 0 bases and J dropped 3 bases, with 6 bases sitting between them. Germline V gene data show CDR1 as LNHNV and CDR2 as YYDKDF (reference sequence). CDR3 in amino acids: CATSRDPGYEQYF. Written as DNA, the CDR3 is TGTGCCACCAGCAGAGATCCAGGCTACGAGCAGTACTTC.

CDR3 coding DNA: TGCGCCAGCACCGGGTCGGAGTATGGCTACACCTTC. It yields the protein CASTGSEYGYTF. The gene calls are TRBV5-1 and TRBJ1-2, with D hard to call. Germline CDR1 reads SGHRS; CDR2 reads YFSETQ. Trimming pared 6 bases from V and 5 bases from J, leaving 11 bases between. The CDR3 spans 12 residues.

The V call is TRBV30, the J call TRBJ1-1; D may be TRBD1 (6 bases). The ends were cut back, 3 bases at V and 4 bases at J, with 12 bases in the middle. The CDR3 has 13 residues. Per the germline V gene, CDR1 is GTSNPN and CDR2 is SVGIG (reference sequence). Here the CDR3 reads CAWRQGRGTEAFF. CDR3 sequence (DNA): TGTGCCTGGAGGCAGGGGAGAGGCACTGAAGCTTTCTTT.

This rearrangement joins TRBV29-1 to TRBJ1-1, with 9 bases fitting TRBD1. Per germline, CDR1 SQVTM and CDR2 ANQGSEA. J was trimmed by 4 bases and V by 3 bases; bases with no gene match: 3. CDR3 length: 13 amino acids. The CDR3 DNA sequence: TGCAGCGTTGAGGGGACAGGGATCACTGAAGCTTTCTTT. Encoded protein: CSVEGTGITEAFF.

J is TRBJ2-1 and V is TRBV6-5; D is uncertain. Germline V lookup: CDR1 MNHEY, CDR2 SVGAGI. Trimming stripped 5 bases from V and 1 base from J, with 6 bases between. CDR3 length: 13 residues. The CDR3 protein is CASSTTSYNEQFF. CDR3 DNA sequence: TGTGCCAGCAGTACTACTTCCTACAATGAGCAGTTCTTC.

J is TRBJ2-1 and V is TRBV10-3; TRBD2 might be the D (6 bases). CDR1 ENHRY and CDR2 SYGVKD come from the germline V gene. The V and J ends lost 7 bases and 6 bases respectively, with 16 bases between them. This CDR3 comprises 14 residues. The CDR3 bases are TGTGCCATCAAGCGTGGAGGGGCTCGCAATGAGCAGTTCTTC. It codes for CAIKRGGARNEQFF.

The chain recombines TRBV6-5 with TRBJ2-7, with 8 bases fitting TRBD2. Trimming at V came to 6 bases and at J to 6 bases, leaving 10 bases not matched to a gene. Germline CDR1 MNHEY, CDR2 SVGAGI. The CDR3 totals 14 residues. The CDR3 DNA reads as TGTGCCAGCAGAGATCCGGGACTAGGTAGCGAGCAGTACTTC. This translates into CASRDPGLGSEQYF.

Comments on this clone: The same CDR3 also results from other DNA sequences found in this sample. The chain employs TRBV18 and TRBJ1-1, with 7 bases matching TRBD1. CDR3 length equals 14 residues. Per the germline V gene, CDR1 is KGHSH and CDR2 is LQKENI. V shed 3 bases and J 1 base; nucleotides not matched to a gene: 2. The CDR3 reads CASSPGQENTEAFF. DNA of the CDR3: TGTGCCAGCTCACCCGGACAGGAGAACACTGAAGCTTTCTTT.

CDR3 protein: CASSIGGPPNTEAFF. The CDR3 DNA reads TGTGCCAGTAGTATAGGGGGGCCACCAAACACTGAAGCTTTCTTT. The rearrangement joins TRBV19 to TRBJ1-1; tentative D call: TRBD1 (6 bases). From germline, CDR1 is LNHDA and CDR2 SQIVND (reference sequence). The CDR3 covers 15 residues. Trimming removed 1 base at V and 2 bases at J, with 11 bases between.

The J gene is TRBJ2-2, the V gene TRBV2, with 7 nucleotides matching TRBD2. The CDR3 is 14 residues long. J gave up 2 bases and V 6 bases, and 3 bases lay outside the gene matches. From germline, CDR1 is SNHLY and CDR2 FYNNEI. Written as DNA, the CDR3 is TGTGCCAGCAGGGGGACTATTAACACCGGGGAGCTGTTTTTT. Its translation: CASRGTINTGELFF.

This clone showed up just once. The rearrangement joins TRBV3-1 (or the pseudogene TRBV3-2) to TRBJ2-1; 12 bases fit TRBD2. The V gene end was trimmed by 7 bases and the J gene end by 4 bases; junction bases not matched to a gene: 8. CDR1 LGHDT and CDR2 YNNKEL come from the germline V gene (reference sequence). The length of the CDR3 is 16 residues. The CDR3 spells CASTLKTSGSYNEQFF. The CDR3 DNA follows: TGTGCCAGCACTCTGAAGACTAGCGGGAGTTACAATGAGCAGTTCTTC.

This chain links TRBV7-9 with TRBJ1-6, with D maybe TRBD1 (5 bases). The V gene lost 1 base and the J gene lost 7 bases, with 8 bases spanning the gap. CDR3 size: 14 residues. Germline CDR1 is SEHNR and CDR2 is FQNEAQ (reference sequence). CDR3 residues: CASSLEGKNSPLHF. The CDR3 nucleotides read TGTGCCAGCAGCTTAGAGGGGAAAAATTCACCCCTCCACTTT.

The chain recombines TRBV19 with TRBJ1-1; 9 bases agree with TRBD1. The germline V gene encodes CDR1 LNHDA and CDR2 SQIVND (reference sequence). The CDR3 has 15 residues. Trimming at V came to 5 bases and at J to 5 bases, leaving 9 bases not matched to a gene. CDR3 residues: CASSPDRGVETEAFF. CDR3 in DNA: TGTGCCAGTAGTCCGGACAGGGGCGTAGAAACTGAAGCTTTCTTT.

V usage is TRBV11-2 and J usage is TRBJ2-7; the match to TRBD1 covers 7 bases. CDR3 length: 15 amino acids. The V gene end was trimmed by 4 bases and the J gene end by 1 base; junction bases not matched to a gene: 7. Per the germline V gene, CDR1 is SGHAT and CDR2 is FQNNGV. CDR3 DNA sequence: TGTGCCAGCAGCTGGGCCGGGACAGATTCCTACGAGCAGTACTTC. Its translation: CASSWAGTDSYEQYF.

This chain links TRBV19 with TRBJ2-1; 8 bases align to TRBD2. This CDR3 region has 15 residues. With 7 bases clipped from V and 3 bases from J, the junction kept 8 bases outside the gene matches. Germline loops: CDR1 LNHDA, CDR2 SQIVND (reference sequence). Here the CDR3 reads CASTRGGTLYNEQFF. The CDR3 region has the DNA TGTGCCAGTACCCGGGGGGGGACCCTCTACAATGAGCAGTTCTTC.